The next 32 T cell receptor beta chains were all read from a single sample in a study of blood T cell repertoires in COVID-19 (dated by TCRdb to the early 2020s). Library preparation used the immunoSEQ multiplex PCR assay. Imported from immuneACCESS, the table was reduced by TCRdb to in-frame sequences with V and J called. These copies leave out some clones; in studies compared against another copy, an unresolved V gene accounts for under half, and the cause of the remainder is not known. The sample has around 150,000 clones on record, about 90% of them singletons. The top ten clonotypes cover nearly 5% of the sample. The specimen was peripheral blood. The receptors were sampled from a young man with COVID-19, enrolled during active disease.

This chain uses TRBV7-6 with TRBJ2-1; D gene unclear. Germline CDR1 SGHVS, CDR2 FNYEAQ. The V end was cut by 1 base, the J end by 0 bases, with 10 bases between. The CDR3 consists of 16 residues. CDR3 sequence (DNA): TGTGCCAGCAGCTTAGGATCCGGTTCCTCCTACAATGAGCAGTTCTTC. Its protein product is CASSLGSGSSYNEQFF. Supplemented by reference TRBV7-6 and TRBJ2-1, the full variable domain reads GAGVSQSPRYKVTKRGQDVALRCDPISGHVSLYWYRQALGQGPEFLTYFNYEAQQDKSGLPNDRFSAERPEGSISTLTIQRTEQRDSAMYRCASSLGSGSSYNEQFFGPGTRLTVL.

The chain combines TRBV3-1 (or the pseudogene TRBV3-2) with TRBJ2-7, with TRBD2 identical over 14 bases. CDR3 length: 15 amino acids. CDR1 is LGHDT, CDR2 YNNKEL, per germline (reference sequence). V trimming: 8 bases; J trimming: 0 bases; junction bases outside the gene matches: 3. The CDR3 DNA follows: TGTGCCAGCGGACTAGCGGGGGGACTCTCCTACGAGCAGTACTTC. The encoded protein is CASGLAGGLSYEQYF.

V is TRBV11-2 and J is TRBJ2-7; tentative D call: TRBD2 (6 bases). Germline V lookup: CDR1 SGHAT, CDR2 FQNNGV. Trimming shortened V by 1 base and J by 2 bases, and 9 bases separated the two germline ends. The CDR3 has 14 residues. The CDR3 DNA sequence: TGTGCCAGCAGCTTAGGCGGGATAACCTACGAGCAGTACTTC. Encoded protein: CASSLGGITYEQYF.

This chain uses TRBV11-3 with TRBJ2-1; D gene uncertain. V was cut by 0 bases and J by 7 bases, with 7 bases left in between. Germline CDR1 SGHNT, CDR2 YENEEA. The length of the CDR3 is 13 residues. CDR3 nucleotides: TGTGCCAGCAGCTTAGATCTCCGGAATGAGCAGTTCTTC. This encodes CASSLDLRNEQFF.

The rearrangement joins TRBV6-6 to TRBJ2-1; perhaps TRBD2 as D (5 bases). The length of the CDR3 is 15 residues. Trimming removed 4 bases at V and 7 bases at J, with 17 bases between. Germline V CDR1 and CDR2: MNHNY, SVGAGI (reference sequence). CDR3 nucleotide sequence: TGTGCCAGCAGTTCCACTAGACGGGGTTCAAATGAGCAGTTCTTC. Protein sequence: CASSSTRRGSNEQFF.

The chain carries TRBV15 and TRBJ2-7, with D possibly matching TRBD2 (5 bases). Germline V lookup: CDR1 LNHNV, CDR2 YYDKDF (reference sequence). CDR3 length: 14 amino acids. V shed 1 base and J shed 6 bases, with 13 bases lying between them. CDR3 in amino acids: CATSRGRGSGEQYF. CDR3 DNA sequence: TGTGCCACCAGCAGAGGGAGAGGGAGTGGCGAGCAGTACTTC. Full variable domain (remainder filled in from reference TRBV15 and TRBJ2-7): DAMVIQNPRYQVTQFGKPVTLSCSQTLNHNVMYWYQQKSSQAPKLLFHYYDKDFNNEADTPDNFQSRRPNTSFCFLDIRSPGLGDTAMYLCATSRGRGSGEQYFGPGTRLTVT.

This chain links TRBV3-1 (or the pseudogene TRBV3-2) with TRBJ2-1, with D possibly being TRBD2 (5 bases). Germline V gene lookup returns CDR1 LGHDT and CDR2 YNNKEL (reference sequence). V was pared by 1 base and J by 4 bases, with 14 bases between. The CDR3 covers 16 residues. The CDR3 nucleotides are TGTGCCAGCAGCCAAGGTTCACCCCGGGGTTACAATGAGCAGTTCTTC. Protein product: CASSQGSPRGYNEQFF.

This clone was seen only once. This chain links TRBV25-1 with TRBJ1-3, with TRBD1 as a possible D gene (6 bases). CDR3 length: 12 residues. From germline, CDR1 is MGHDK and CDR2 SYGVNS. The V gene lost 3 bases and the J gene lost 11 bases, with 11 bases spanning the gap. DNA of the CDR3: TGTGCCAGCAGTGAGACAGGCCGGTCCATATATTTT. Translated: CASSETGRSIYF.

This clone was detected only a few times. Distinct nucleotide sequences in the sample also encode this CDR3. The chain links TRBV9 to TRBJ1-2; D unresolved. Trimming stripped 3 bases from V and 5 bases from J, with 11 bases between. This CDR3 is built from 13 residues. Germline V gene data show CDR1 as SGDLS and CDR2 as YYNGEE. This CDR3 reads CASSAGNRYGYTF. The DNA of the CDR3 is TGTGCCAGCAGCGCGGGGAATCGGTATGGCTACACCTTC.

The gene calls are TRBV24-1 and TRBJ1-2, with TRBD1 identical over 9 bases. Trimming removed 4 bases from V and 5 bases from J; junction bases left unmatched: 7. There are 15 residues in the CDR3. From germline, CDR1 is KGHDR and CDR2 SFDVKD. Here the CDR3 DNA reads TGTGCCACCAGTGACTACAGGGGGCGAATATATGGCTACACCTTC. Encoded protein: CATSDYRGRIYGYTF.

This chain links TRBV27 with TRBJ1-6; D is perhaps TRBD1 (5 bases). Trimming took off 0 bases at V and 9 bases at J, with 15 bases between the two ends. CDR3 size: 16 residues. CDR1 is MNHEY and CDR2 is SMNVEV in the germline V gene (reference sequence). The DNA of the CDR3 is TGTGCCAGCAGTTTATCGATCGACACCAGGGCTTCACCCCTCCACTTT. Its protein is CASSLSIDTRASPLHF.

The genes are TRBV27 and TRBJ2-1; D not certain. The germline V and J ends were trimmed by 2 bases and 0 bases, with 17 bases remaining between them. The CDR3 runs 18 residues. The germline gives CDR1 MNHEY, CDR2 SMNVEV (reference sequence). The CDR3 reads CASSLTMSRLTSYNEQFF. The CDR3 region has the DNA TGTGCCAGCAGTTTAACGATGTCGCGCCTAACCTCCTACAATGAGCAGTTCTTC.

V and J are TRBV27 and TRBJ1-3; D remains unclear. Trimming shortened V by 0 bases and J by 1 base, and 10 bases separated the two germline ends. Germline V CDR1 and CDR2: MNHEY, SMNVEV (reference sequence). There are 16 residues in the CDR3. The CDR3 bases are TGTGCCAGCAGTTTATCGGTAGGGAGTTCTGGAAACACCATATATTTT. It translates to CASSLSVGSSGNTIYF.

The gene calls are TRBV7-2 and TRBJ2-1, with D perhaps TRBD1 (6 bases). There are 15 residues in the CDR3. With 2 bases removed from V and 2 bases from J, the gap between germline ends came to 10 bases. The germline CDR1 and CDR2 sequences are SGHTA and FQGNSA. The chain's CDR3 is CASSLRQDPYNEQFF. As DNA, the CDR3 is TGTGCCAGCAGCTTACGACAGGACCCCTACAATGAGCAGTTCTTC.

This rearrangement joins TRBV24-1 to TRBJ1-4, with unresolved D. The CDR3 is made up of 14 amino acids. Between the trimmed V and J ends, which lost 6 bases and 6 bases, there was a span of 13 bases. CDR1 KGHDR and CDR2 SFDVKD come from the germline V gene. CDR3 sequence: CATSPEVLYEKLFF. The CDR3 DNA reads TGTGCCACCAGTCCAGAAGTGCTGTATGAAAAACTGTTTTTT.

The V call is TRBV5-1, the J call TRBJ2-2, with a weak D call TRBD2 (6 bases). Trimming shortened V by 6 bases and J by 0 bases, and 12 bases separated the two germline ends. This CDR3 spans 15 amino acids. Germline V gene data show CDR1 as SGHRS and CDR2 as YFSETQ. CDR3 sequence (DNA): TGCGCCAGCAACCTGGGCGGGACGAACACCGGGGAGCTGTTTTTT. Translation gives CASNLGGTNTGELFF. Complete variable domain (other parts from reference TRBV5-1 and TRBJ2-2): KAGVTQTPRYLIKTRGQQVTLSCSPISGHRSVSWYQQTPGQGLQFLFEYFSETQRNKGNFPGRFSGRQFSNSRSEMNVSTLELGDSALYLCASNLGGTNTGELFFGEGSRLTVL.

The rearrangement uses TRBV7-9 and TRBJ1-2, with 7 positions matching TRBD1. Per the germline V gene, CDR1 is SEHNR and CDR2 is FQNEAQ (reference sequence). Losses at the gene ends were 4 bases for V and 0 bases for J; bases not matched to a gene: 2. This CDR3 comprises 14 residues. CDR3 in amino acids: CASSSTGPNYGYTF. The CDR3, as DNA: TGTGCCAGCAGCTCGACAGGGCCTAACTATGGCTACACCTTC.

The rearrangement joins TRBV6-2 or TRBV6-3 to TRBJ2-2; a possible D gene is TRBD2 (6 bases). Deletions cut 2 bases from V and 7 bases from J, with 11 bases between. This CDR3 comprises 14 residues. Per the germline V gene, CDR1 is MNHEY and CDR2 is SVGEGT. The chain's CDR3 is CASSYTSLVGELFF. The CDR3 DNA reads TGTGCCAGCAGTTACACTAGCCTAGTCGGGGAGCTGTTTTTT.

The chain employs TRBV15 and TRBJ1-5; D gene uncertain. CDR1 LNHNV and CDR2 YYDKDF come from the germline V gene (reference sequence). This CDR3 comprises 13 residues. The ends were cut back, 3 bases at V and 3 bases at J, with 6 bases in the middle. The CDR3 nucleotides are TGTGCCACCAGCAGGAGAAACAATCAGCCCCAGCATTTT. Translation: CATSRRNNQPQHF. Full variable domain (missing parts from reference TRBV15 and TRBJ1-5): DAMVIQNPRYQVTQFGKPVTLSCSQTLNHNVMYWYQQKSSQAPKLLFHYYDKDFNNEADTPDNFQSRRPNTSFCFLDIRSPGLGDTAMYLCATSRRNNQPQHFGDGTRLSIL.

The genes are TRBV5-1 and TRBJ1-5; 9 nucleotides align to TRBD1. CDR3 size: 15 residues. Germline V lookup: CDR1 SGHRS, CDR2 YFSETQ. Germline trimming cut 3 bases from V and 4 bases from J; bases unmatched to any gene: 5. CDR3: CASSSTGGPNQPQHF. The CDR3 coding sequence is TGCGCCAGCAGCTCAACAGGGGGCCCGAATCAGCCCCAGCATTTT.

This rearrangement joins TRBV28 to TRBJ2-3; TRBD2 matches 7 bases. This CDR3 is built from 16 residues. The trim removed 6 bases at V and 4 bases at J, leaving 13 bases unmatched. CDR1 is MDHEN and CDR2 is SYDVKM in the germline V gene. DNA for the CDR3: TGTGCCAGCAGCGCTGGGGCGGGAGCGTTCCCAGATACGCAGTATTTT. Protein sequence: CASSAGAGAFPDTQYF.

The chain combines TRBV25-1 with TRBJ2-5; no firm D call. Trimming removed 0 bases at V and 7 bases at J, with 15 bases between. Germline assignment: CDR1 MGHDK and CDR2 SYGVNS. The CDR3 extends over 15 amino acids. CDR3 in amino acids: CASSEYLARPGTQYF. CDR3 DNA sequence: TGTGCCAGCAGTGAATATCTCGCTCGGCCGGGGACCCAGTACTTC.

The chain recombines TRBV11-2 with TRBJ1-1, with TRBD1 identical over 10 bases. The V and J ends lost 4 bases and 0 bases, in that order; junction bases with no gene match: 14. There are 19 residues in the CDR3. Germline CDR1 reads SGHAT; CDR2 reads FQNNGV. The chain's CDR3 is CASSSRDSGTGEMNTEAFF. CDR3 DNA: TGTGCCAGCAGCTCCCGGGATTCCGGGACAGGGGAAATGAACACTGAAGCTTTCTTT.

This chain connects TRBV7-2 to TRBJ2-7, with unresolved D. This CDR3 is 17 amino acids long. The germline V gene has CDR1 SGHTA and CDR2 FQGNSA. V was cut by 0 bases and J by 5 bases, with 20 bases left in between. The CDR3 nucleotides are TGTGCCAGCAGCTTAGCGCTAGGTCGGTCCTCACCGGACGAGCAGTACTTC. The encoded protein is CASSLALGRSSPDEQYF.

The chain employs TRBV27 and TRBJ2-7; 11 nucleotides line up with TRBD1. The CDR3 spans 16 residues. V was pared by 2 bases and J by 5 bases, with 8 bases of the junction left unmatched. The germline CDR1 and CDR2 sequences are MNHEY and SMNVEV (reference sequence). The CDR3, as DNA: TGTGCCAGCAGTTTACTAGGACAGGGGGCGAACCACGAGCAGTACTTC. Its translation is CASSLLGQGANHEQYF.

The chain is built from TRBV19 and TRBJ1-1, with D unresolved. CDR1 is LNHDA and CDR2 is SQIVND in the germline V gene (reference sequence). This CDR3 has 14 residues. CDR3 loop: CAENVITFDTEAFF. CDR3 in DNA: TGTGCAGAGAATGTAATTACCTTTGACACTGAAGCTTTCTTT.

The gene calls are TRBV6-1 and TRBJ1-2; no firm D call. Trimming removed 2 bases at V and 0 bases at J, with 13 bases between. Per the germline V gene, CDR1 is MNHNS and CDR2 is SASEGT. This CDR3 spans 16 amino acids. Written as DNA, the CDR3 is TGTGCCAGCAGTGAAAGCTGGGCAGACCCTAACTATGGCTACACCTTC. It yields the protein CASSESWADPNYGYTF.

The J gene is TRBJ2-7, the V gene TRBV5-1, with TRBD1 matching over 9 bases. CDR1 is SGHRS, CDR2 YFSETQ, per germline. The CDR3 consists of 14 residues. The J segment lost 7 bases and the V segment lost 2 bases, leaving 7 bases of the junction unmatched. The CDR3 protein is CASSFPGQGGEQYF. The CDR3 DNA is TGCGCCAGCAGCTTTCCGGGACAGGGAGGGGAGCAGTACTTC.

The chain couples TRBV18 to TRBJ2-7; 11 bases fit TRBD2. Per the germline V gene, CDR1 is KGHSH and CDR2 is LQKENI. The CDR3 loop spans 17 amino acids. Losses at the gene ends were 2 bases for V and 0 bases for J; bases not matched to a gene: 6. The CDR3 DNA sequence: TGTGCCAGCTCACCATCTCTTACTAGCGGGAGCTCCTACGAGCAGTACTTC. Protein product: CASSPSLTSGSSYEQYF.

The chain uses TRBV6-2 or TRBV6-3 and TRBJ2-1, with 8 bases aligning to TRBD2. V trimming: 5 bases; J trimming: 2 bases; junction bases outside the gene matches: 17. Looked up from germline, CDR1 is MNHEY and CDR2 is SVGEGT. The CDR3 has 19 residues. The CDR3 DNA is TGTGCCAGCAGTCGGTGGGGTAGCGGGACACGCAACCCCTACAATGAGCAGTTCTTC. Its translation is CASSRWGSGTRNPYNEQFF.

The V and J genes are TRBV28 and TRBJ1-5; TRBD1 agrees at 9 bases. The J segment lost 5 bases and the V segment lost 6 bases, leaving 5 bases of the junction unmatched. CDR3 length: 14 residues. Germline values: CDR1 MDHEN, CDR2 SYDVKM. The CDR3 bases are TGTGCCAGCAGACAACAGGGGGCCGATCAGCCCCAGCATTTT. Translated: CASRQQGADQPQHF.

The CDR3 reads CASSLRGDTYEQYF. Written as DNA, the CDR3 is TGTGCCAGCAGCTTGCGAGGGGACACCTACGAGCAGTACTTC. V and J are TRBV7-8 and TRBJ2-7, with D possibly TRBD1 on 6 matching bases. The CDR3 is 14 amino acids. V lost 3 bases and J 2 bases, leaving 11 bases between the germline ends. Germline V CDR1 and CDR2: SGHVS, FQNEAQ.